This TCR beta chain is drawn from a study of blood T cell repertoires in COVID-19. Sequencing used immunoSEQ multiplex PCR; TCRdb keeps in-frame clones, though not all of them. The data contain 150,000 to 250,000 clones, roughly 80% of them singletons. V gave up 6 bases and J gave up 7 bases; unmatched junction bases: 3. Germline CDR1 GTSNPN, CDR2 SVGIG (reference sequence). The CDR3 runs 12 residues. The sequence was obtained from a woman aged 35 to 49 with COVID-19, enrolled during active disease. This chain uses TRBV30 with TRBJ1-4; 9 bases map to TRBD1. The sequencing sample was made of peripheral blood. CDR3 coding DNA: TGTGCCTGTACGACAGGGGGTGAAAAACTGTTTTTT. This sequence encodes CACTTGGEKLFF.